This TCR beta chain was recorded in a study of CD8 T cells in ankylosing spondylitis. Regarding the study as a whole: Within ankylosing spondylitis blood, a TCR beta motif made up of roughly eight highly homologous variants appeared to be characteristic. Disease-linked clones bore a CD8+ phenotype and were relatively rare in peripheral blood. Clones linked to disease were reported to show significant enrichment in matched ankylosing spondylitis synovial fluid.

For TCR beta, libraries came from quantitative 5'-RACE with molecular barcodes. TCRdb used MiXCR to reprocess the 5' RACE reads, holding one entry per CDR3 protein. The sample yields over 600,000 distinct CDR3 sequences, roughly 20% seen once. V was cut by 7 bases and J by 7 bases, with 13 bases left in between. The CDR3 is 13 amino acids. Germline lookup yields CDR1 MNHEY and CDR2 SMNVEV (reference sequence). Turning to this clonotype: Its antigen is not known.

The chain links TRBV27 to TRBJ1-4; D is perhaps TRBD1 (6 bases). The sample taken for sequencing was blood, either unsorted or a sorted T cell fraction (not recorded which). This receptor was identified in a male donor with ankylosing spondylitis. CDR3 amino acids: CASTTGFGEKLFF. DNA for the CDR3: TGTGCCAGCACTACAGGGTTTGGTGAAAAACTGTTTTTT.